The present T cell receptor beta chain was sequenced within a study of T cell repertoires in ileal Crohn's disease. Study details: At surgery, 35% of patients smoked, with median disease duration around 8 years. All patients had surgery for stricturing (61%) or penetrating (39%) disease. Findings of the study overall: Compared with CD4 T cells, sorted CD8 cells carried more expanded clones.

Time point specified: neoterminal ileum biopsy at postoperative endoscopy, about 6 months after surgery. Generated by immunoSEQ multiplex PCR, the TCRdb table keeps only in-frame clones and is missing some. The sample has 13,000 or so clones; 67% are singletons. As regards this clone: Its antigen is currently unknown.

This clonotype was sampled from an adult with Crohn's disease. The source material was ileal tissue.

The CDR3 DNA follows: TGCGCCAGCAGCGCGGGAGTTTATCAGGGGTCTGAAGCTTTCTTT. Translation gives CASSAGVYQGSEAFF. The V gene is TRBV5-1, the J gene TRBJ1-1; possible D gene TRBD1, 6 bases. The CDR3 runs to 15 residues. Trimming stripped 4 bases from V and 6 bases from J, with 19 bases between. Germline CDR1 and CDR2: SGHRS and YFSETQ.